This TCR beta chain originates from a study of blood T cell repertoires in COVID-19. The wider study: Both acute and convalescent COVID-19 samples were obtained from the United States, Italy and Spain. PBMCs, B-cell-depleted T cells, or T cells were the source of the cDNA or gDNA that made up the material.

As originally analysed: Reference gene primers were amplified, and this amplification served to estimate nucleated cell counts. The assay was immunoSEQ multiplex PCR, and TCRdb's table has in-frame clones only and misses some. From that table come the V and J calls and clone size; the DNA was used to work out D and trimming. The sample consists of over 250,000 clones, over 75% of them appearing once. The sequence was collected from an older woman with acute or convalescent COVID-19. The material sequenced was peripheral blood.

The CDR3 coding sequence is TGCGCCAGCAGCCCCGGGAGCGGGGGACCCTACGAGCAGTACTTC. Its translation: CASSPGSGGPYEQYF. The chain has TRBV5-1 and TRBJ2-7; 8 bases match TRBD2. The trim removed 4 bases at V and 2 bases at J, leaving 8 bases unmatched. CDR3 length equals 15 residues. The germline V gene has CDR1 SGHRS and CDR2 YFSETQ.